These 29 T cell receptor beta chains share one sample of origin, sequenced in a study of T cells in Graves' hyperthyroidism and ophthalmopathy. What was amplified from RNA transcripts were TCR beta CDR3 regions. Using the HTBI primer set, a first-round RT-PCR was run on the TCR CDR3. A single record per CDR3 protein comes from TCRdb applying MiXCR to the multiplex PCR reads. The table lists more than 300,000 distinct CDR3 sequences, approximately 18% of them singletons. Sequencing input: blood. All receptors come from a woman aged 30 to 39 with Graves' hyperthyroidism that later progressed to Graves' ophthalmopathy.

This chain connects TRBV7-2 to TRBJ2-1; 8 nucleotides line up with TRBD2. Germline assignment: CDR1 SGHTA and CDR2 FQGNSA. CDR3 length: 16 residues. V trimming: 1 base; J trimming: 7 bases; junction bases outside the gene matches: 9. CDR3 loop: CASSLVLGKRENEQFF. CDR3 bases: TGTGCCAGCAGCTTAGTCCTGGGCAAGCGGGAGAATGAGCAGTTCTTC.

The table lists this clonotype with many counts. The chain recombines TRBV2 with TRBJ2-7; D is uncertain. Germline lookup yields CDR1 SNHLY and CDR2 FYNNEI. Trimming removed 4 bases at V and 2 bases at J, with 3 bases between. The CDR3 spans 11 residues. DNA for the CDR3: TGTGCCAGCAGTGTTACCTACGAGCAGTACTTC. Translation gives CASSVTYEQYF. Based on the CDR3 plus reference TRBV2 and TRBJ2-7, the full variable domain is EPEVTQTPSHQVTQMGQEVILRCVPISNHLYFYWYRQILGQKVEFLVSFYNNEISEKSEIFDDQFSVERPDGSNFTLKIRSTKLEDSAMYFCASSVTYEQYFGPGTRLTVT.

This clonotype was recorded many times. CDR3 sequence reads: CASTLSRGHTEAFF. The CDR3 DNA is TGTGCCAGCACCCTCAGTCGGGGTCACACTGAAGCTTTCTTT. V and J are TRBV2 and TRBJ1-1; unclear D gene. Per germline, CDR1 SNHLY and CDR2 FYNNEI. CDR3 size: 14 residues. V lost 7 bases, J lost 3 bases, and 15 bases lay in between.

Ten or more counts support this clonotype. The genes are TRBV6-2 or TRBV6-3 and TRBJ1-1, with D unresolved. CDR1 and CDR2 from the germline V gene are MNHEY and SVGEGT. The CDR3 is 14 amino acids. The V gene lost 6 bases and the J gene lost 0 bases, with 11 bases spanning the gap. CDR3 nucleotides: TGTGCCAGCAGCCAACGATGGGTGAACACTGAAGCTTTCTTT. Translated, it gives CASSQRWVNTEAFF.

Ten or more counts support this clonotype. The V and J genes are TRBV28 and TRBJ2-3; D gene unclear. Germline V gene lookup returns CDR1 MDHEN and CDR2 SYDVKM. The CDR3 extends over 13 amino acids. Trimming stripped 6 bases from V and 0 bases from J, with 7 bases between. The CDR3 DNA reads as TGTGCCAGCAGAATTACAAGCACAGATACGCAGTATTTT. Its translation is CASRITSTDTQYF. The entire variable domain, with the rest obtained from reference TRBV28 and TRBJ2-3, is as follows: DVKVTQSSRYLVKRTGEKVFLECVQDMDHENMFWYRQDPGLGLRLIYFSYDVKMKEKGDIPEGYSVSREKKERFSLILESASTNQTSMYLCASRITSTDTQYFGPGTRLTVL.

This clonotype was counted only a few times. The chain joins TRBV20-1 to TRBJ2-1; TRBD2 aligns across 9 bases. The CDR3 has 17 residues. Germline loops: CDR1 DFQATT, CDR2 SNEGSKA (reference sequence). Trimming removed 0 bases from V and 2 bases from J; junction bases left unmatched: 8. This CDR3 reads CSARDMLAGKAYNEQFF. The DNA for the CDR3 is TGCAGTGCTAGAGATATGCTAGCGGGGAAAGCCTACAATGAGCAGTTCTTC.

This clonotype was recorded many times. J is TRBJ1-2 and V is TRBV5-1, with 10 nucleotides matching TRBD1. After removal of 0 bases from V and 4 bases from J, the junction contained 6 bases not matched to a gene. Germline CDR1 and CDR2: SGHRS and YFSETQ. CDR3 length: 16 amino acids. CDR3 region: CASSLGQGAAGYGYTF. CDR3 sequence (DNA): TGCGCCAGCAGCTTGGGACAGGGGGCTGCTGGCTATGGCTACACCTTC.

There are many counts of this clonotype. The chain employs TRBV2 and TRBJ1-1; D remains unclear. V was clipped by 9 bases and J by 0 bases, with 20 bases between them. Germline V gene data show CDR1 as SNHLY and CDR2 as FYNNEI. The CDR3 extends over 16 amino acids. Written as DNA, the CDR3 is TGTGCCAGTGTCGACGACCGGGGAGATATGAACACTGAAGCTTTCTTT. Its translation: CASVDDRGDMNTEAFF.

This clonotype was seen at least ten times. V gene TRBV6-1 combines with J gene TRBJ2-7; 8 bases are shared with TRBD2. In germline, CDR1 is MNHNS, CDR2 SASEGT. The trim removed 10 bases at V and 4 bases at J, leaving 15 bases unmatched. This CDR3 region has 15 residues. CDR3 DNA sequence: TGTGCCATCAACCTTCCGGGACTAGTCAGGTACGAGCAGTACTTC. As protein: CAINLPGLVRYEQYF.

This clonotype was found many times. The rearrangement uses TRBV4-1 and TRBJ1-1; no firm D call. V was trimmed by 1 base and J by 1 base, leaving 7 bases between them. There are 14 residues in the CDR3. The germline gives CDR1 MGHRA, CDR2 YSYEKL. CDR3 in DNA: TGCGCCAGCAGCCAAGCGGACCCGAACACTGAAGCTTTCTTT. It yields the protein CASSQADPNTEAFF.

Notes on this clonotype: It may be a read error: a sequence one base away is much more abundant. The V and J genes are TRBV28 and TRBJ1-1; D is perhaps TRBD1 (6 bases). V was shortened by 8 bases and J by 10 bases, with 17 bases between the two germline ends. From germline, CDR1 is MDHEN and CDR2 SYDVKM. This CDR3 has 12 amino acids. CDR3 nucleotides: TGTGCCAGCGGTCGGGGGGCGCAACGAGCTTTCTTT. Translating it yields CASGRGAQRAFF.

This clonotype was counted many times. The chain joins TRBV15 to TRBJ2-1; D possibly matches TRBD1 or TRBD2 (5 bases each). Trimming removed 4 bases at V and 2 bases at J, with 12 bases between. The length of the CDR3 is 15 residues. Germline values: CDR1 LNHNV, CDR2 YYDKDF (reference sequence). CDR3 nucleotides: TGTGCCACCAGCAAGGACCTGGGGGCCTACAATGAGCAGTTCTTC. It codes for CATSKDLGAYNEQFF.

The DNA of the CDR3 is TGTGCCAGCAGCGCCCAGGGGGCCCACTTCAAAACCGGGGAGCTGTTTTTT. It encodes CASSAQGAHFKTGELFF. This chain links TRBV7-7 with TRBJ2-2; 8 nucleotides align to TRBD1. V was clipped by 5 bases and J by 5 bases; unmatched bases: 13. The CDR3 contains 17 residues. Germline V lookup: CDR1 SSHAT, CDR2 FNYEAQ (reference sequence).

This clonotype was seen a handful of times. V is TRBV19 and J is TRBJ1-6; 10 nucleotides line up with TRBD1. Germline V gene sequence: CDR1 LNHDA, CDR2 SQIVND (reference sequence). The V gene end was trimmed by 3 bases and the J gene end by 9 bases; junction bases not matched to a gene: 5. CDR3 size: 15 residues. In nucleotides, the CDR3 is TGTGCCAGTAGTATCTCCGGGACAGGGGTTTCACCCCTCCACTTT. Encoded protein: CASSISGTGVSPLHF.

This clonotype was counted only a few times. The V call is TRBV20-1, the J call TRBJ1-6; 7 bases line up with TRBD1. In germline, CDR1 is DFQATT, CDR2 SNEGSKA (reference sequence). The CDR3 is 15 amino acids. V shed 6 bases, J shed 5 bases, and the junction held 10 bases outside the gene matches. The CDR3 here is CSAGAAGGNNSPLHF. Written as DNA, the CDR3 is TGCAGTGCCGGAGCCGCAGGGGGAAATAATTCACCCCTCCACTTT.

This sequence joins TRBV11-2 and TRBJ2-1; weak D call: TRBD2 (5 bases). Looked up from germline, CDR1 is SGHAT and CDR2 is FQNNGV. V dropped 0 bases and J dropped 7 bases, with 13 bases sitting between them. The CDR3 is 15 amino acids. The DNA for the CDR3 is TGTGCCAGCAGCTTAGAATTCGGAGGAAGGAATGAGCAGTTCTTC. Residues: CASSLEFGGRNEQFF.

This clonotype came up many times. This chain joins TRBV28 and TRBJ1-2; possible D gene TRBD1, 6 bases. This CDR3 spans 14 amino acids. Trimming left V 2 bases short and J 1 base short, with 8 bases between. Germline V gene data show CDR1 as MDHEN and CDR2 as SYDVKM. CDR3 loop: CASSLPRGNYGYTF. Here the CDR3 DNA reads TGTGCCAGCAGTTTACCCAGGGGTAACTATGGCTACACCTTC.

This clonotype was seen repeatedly, ten times or more. J is TRBJ2-1 and V is TRBV10-3; the D call may be TRBD1 or TRBD2 (7 bases each). Looked up from germline, CDR1 is ENHRY and CDR2 is SYGVKD. Trimming shortened V by 10 bases and J by 8 bases, and 24 bases separated the two germline ends. The CDR3 sequence is 15 residues long. CDR3 in DNA: TGTGCCACTACCCAAGGGGGCGGGAGTAGCGATGAGCAGTTCTTC. It codes for CATTQGGGSSDEQFF.

The chain employs TRBV4-1 and TRBJ1-6; D ambiguous. Germline V gene lookup returns CDR1 MGHRA and CDR2 YSYEKL. Trimming cost V 1 base and J 7 bases, with 17 bases left between them. CDR3 length equals 17 residues. The CDR3, as DNA: TGCGCCAGCAGCCAAGGCTCTGCGTTCTATAGGAATTCACCCCTCCACTTT. This translates into CASSQGSAFYRNSPLHF.

This clonotype was detected many times. CDR3 residues: CASSEDRDHSYEQYF. The CDR3 DNA reads as TGTGCCAGCAGTGAAGACAGGGACCACTCCTACGAGCAGTACTTC. The chain joins TRBV6-1 to TRBJ2-7; tentative D call: TRBD1 (6 bases). The CDR3 sequence is 15 residues long. The germline gives CDR1 MNHNS, CDR2 SASEGT. Trimming removed 1 base from V and 0 bases from J, with 10 bases in between.

In its sample, this clonotype was seen many times. The chain uses TRBV28 and TRBJ1-2; D perhaps matches TRBD1 (6 bases). The CDR3 is made up of 15 amino acids. V was trimmed by 1 base and J by 6 bases, leaving 15 bases between them. Per the germline V gene, CDR1 is MDHEN and CDR2 is SYDVKM. CDR3 protein: CASSLLYRVYDGYTF. In DNA form, the CDR3 reads TGTGCCAGCAGTTTATTGTACAGGGTTTATGATGGCTACACCTTC.

Concerning this clonotype: A read error is possible here, since a much larger clone lies one base away. J is TRBJ2-1 and V is TRBV11-2; TRBD2 matches 10 bases. The CDR3 length is 17 residues. Germline V gene lookup returns CDR1 SGHAT and CDR2 FQNNGV. The CDR3 region has the DNA TGTGCCAGCAGCTTAGCTCTTCGTAGCGGGGGGTCCAATGAGCAGCTCTTC. Translation gives CASSLALRSGGSNEQLF.

This clonotype was seen many times. V usage is TRBV28 and J usage is TRBJ1-2, with 8 bases fitting TRBD1. The CDR3 is 13 residues long. Trimming at V came to 5 bases and at J to 6 bases, leaving 5 bases not matched to a gene. Germline values: CDR1 MDHEN, CDR2 SYDVKM. The CDR3 loop reads CASSILTGDGYTF. The CDR3 DNA reads as TGTGCCAGCAGTATACTGACAGGGGATGGCTACACCTTC.

On this clonotype: A much more abundant neighbour one base away suggests this may be a read error. The chain carries TRBV28 and TRBJ2-7; 7 bases line up with TRBD2. Germline-derived CDR1 and CDR2 are MDHEN and SYDVKM. CDR3 length: 16 amino acids. J was trimmed by 6 bases and V by 6 bases; bases with no gene match: 17. The CDR3: CASRAAGTMNFVEQYF. The CDR3 DNA reads as TGTGCCAGCAGAGCAGCCGGGACTATGAATTTCGTCGAGCAGTACTTC.

This clonotype came up many times. V and J are TRBV11-2 and TRBJ2-3; 8 nucleotides align to TRBD1. V shed 5 bases and J 6 bases; nucleotides not matched to a gene: 10. This CDR3 has 15 amino acids. CDR1 SGHAT and CDR2 FQNNGV come from the germline V gene. CDR3 coding DNA: TGTGCCAGCAGCCCACCCTTCAGGGGGCCGGATACGCAGTATTTT. This gives the protein CASSPPFRGPDTQYF.

This clonotype occurred many times. V usage is TRBV2 and J usage is TRBJ2-7; 7 bases match TRBD2. With V trimmed by 5 bases and J by 5 bases, 6 bases remained unmatched. From germline, CDR1 is SNHLY and CDR2 FYNNEI. CDR3 length: 13 amino acids. This chain's CDR3 is CASSRGGADEQYF. The CDR3, as DNA: TGTGCCAGCAGTCGCGGGGGAGCAGACGAGCAGTACTTC.

The chain carries TRBV7-8 and TRBJ2-7; D tentatively reads TRBD1 or TRBD2 (5 bases each). V dropped 5 bases and J dropped 2 bases, with 19 bases sitting between them. Per germline, CDR1 SGHVS and CDR2 FQNEAQ. The CDR3 length is 16 residues. In DNA form, the CDR3 reads TGTGCCAGCAGCACGGGGCCTCGCAGGACCACCTACGAGCAGTACTTC. Residues: CASSTGPRRTTYEQYF.

Ten or more counts support this clonotype. The chain has TRBV5-1 and TRBJ2-5; TRBD2 agrees at 11 bases. The CDR3 sequence is 16 residues long. Unmatched junction bases numbered 8, after V lost 5 bases and J lost 2 bases. The V gene's germline CDR1 is SGHRS and CDR2 YFSETQ. CDR3 in DNA: TGCGCCAGCAGTCCATCGACTAGCGGGGTACAAGAGACCCAGTACTTC. Translating it yields CASSPSTSGVQETQYF.

This clonotype was counted between two and nine times. The rearrangement joins TRBV28 to TRBJ1-3; D gene uncertain. V shed 4 bases and J shed 1 base, with 11 bases lying between them. This CDR3 contains 15 residues. Germline V gene lookup returns CDR1 MDHEN and CDR2 SYDVKM. The CDR3 DNA is TGTGCCAGCAGTTCCCAAAGGGCATCTGGAAACACCATATATTTT. Protein sequence: CASSSQRASGNTIYF.